The TCR beta chain described here comes from a study of T cell responses to AZD1222 COVID-19 vaccine. Study outcomes and limitations: Clonal diversity was possibly underestimated, and white British individuals and females predominated among donors.

This clone is a singleton in its sample. Its antigen is currently unknown. Deletions cut 3 bases from V and 2 bases from J, with 6 bases between. This CDR3 has 13 amino acids. Here immunoSEQ multiplex PCR was the method, and the copy in TCRdb shows in-frame clones only, minus some. The profile covers around 120,000 clones, with about 90% appearing a single time and around 1.6% taken by the ten largest. The clonotype was recovered from an adult who received the AZD1222 COVID-19 vaccine. This chain links TRBV12-3 or TRBV12-4 with TRBJ2-3; D uncertain. The input for sequencing was peripheral blood, taken 28 days after the second AZD1222 dose. CDR3 loop: CASSFRTTDTQYF. CDR3 nucleotides: TGTGCCAGCAGTTTTAGGACCACAGATACGCAGTATTTT.